This T cell receptor (beta chain) appears in the sequencing data of a study of T cell repertoires in cytomegalovirus infection. TCRdb re-called the reads with MiXCR, one entry per CDR3 protein. Of about 310,000 distinct CDR3 sequences listed, roughly a sixth were seen once; the top ten hold around 12%. The germline CDR1 and CDR2 sequences are MDHEN and SYDVKM. The CDR3 consists of 11 residues. The V end was cut by 3 bases, the J end by 6 bases, with 4 bases between. Material for sequencing was PBMCs. The receptor's source is a human donor in good health (CMV status not recorded). Some clones in this sample may be carry-over from other donors' samples. The chain has TRBV28 and TRBJ2-3; no clear D. CDR3 sequence reads: CASSFYDTQYF. CDR3 sequence (DNA): TGTGCCAGCAGTTTTTATGATACGCAGTATTTT.